The next 22 T cell receptor beta chains were all read from a single sample in a study of T cell responses to AZD1222 COVID-19 vaccine. Generated by immunoSEQ multiplex PCR, the TCRdb table keeps only in-frame clones and is missing some. The sample lists 120,000 to 150,000 clones; 85% to 90% were seen once. The specimen comprised peripheral blood, sampled 28 days after the second AZD1222 dose. The origin of the receptors is an adult who received the AZD1222 COVID-19 vaccine.

The chain employs TRBV12-3 or TRBV12-4 and TRBJ1-2; D is unclear. This CDR3 has 11 residues. The CDR3 coding sequence is TGTGCAAGCGCTAAGGGCTATGGCTACACCTTC. Its protein is CASAKGYGYTF.

The CDR3 DNA is TGTGCCAGCAGTCCCCCTAGCGGCGAGCAGTACTTC. Protein: CASSPPSGEQYF. The rearrangement links TRBV28 to TRBJ2-7; 7 bases agree with TRBD2. The CDR3 contains 12 residues. With V trimmed by 5 bases and J by 6 bases, 4 bases remained unmatched. Per germline, CDR1 MDHEN and CDR2 SYDVKM.

V usage is TRBV5-1 and J usage is TRBJ1-1; 7 nucleotides match TRBD1. Germline V gene data show CDR1 as SGHRS and CDR2 as YFSETQ. The ends lost 7 bases at V and 3 bases at J; junction bases unmatched: 6. The CDR3 totals 13 residues. The CDR3 DNA reads as TGCGCCAGCCGGACCCAGGGGGACACTGAAGCTTTCTTT. It encodes CASRTQGDTEAFF.

The genes are TRBV28 and TRBJ2-7, with 13 bases aligning to TRBD2. CDR3 length: 17 amino acids. CDR1 and CDR2 from the germline V gene are MDHEN and SYDVKM. V dropped 6 bases and J dropped 9; count of bases not matched to a gene: 17. CDR3 region: CASRASTSGRDVGRQYF. CDR3 in DNA: TGTGCCAGCAGGGCATCAACTAGCGGGAGGGATGTTGGACGGCAGTACTTC.

The chain carries TRBV7-8 and TRBJ2-7; D perhaps matches TRBD1 (6 bases). Germline V lookup: CDR1 SGHVS, CDR2 FQNEAQ. Trimming pared 0 bases from V and 2 bases from J, leaving 11 bases between. The CDR3 is 15 amino acids. The CDR3 protein is CASSLAQGGAYEQYF. The DNA of the CDR3 is TGTGCCAGCAGCTTAGCACAGGGTGGTGCCTACGAGCAGTACTTC.

The chain is built from TRBV7-3 and TRBJ2-3; D is unclear. Trimming took 5 bases from V and 1 from J, leaving 13 bases between them. Germline V gene data show CDR1 as SGHTA and CDR2 as FQGTGA. CDR3 size: 15 residues. CDR3 region: CASSPSPTRTDTQYF. The CDR3 nucleotides read TGTGCCAGCAGCCCCTCCCCAACCCGCACAGATACGCAGTATTTT.

The chain is built from TRBV7-2 and TRBJ1-3; D is unclear. The CDR3 sequence is 16 residues long. The V and J ends lost 1 base and 0 bases respectively, with 10 bases between them. Germline V gene data show CDR1 as SGHTA and CDR2 as FQGNSA. The CDR3 nucleotides read TGTGCCAGCAGCTTAGGGGATTTGAGCTCTGGAAACACCATATATTTT. Amino acids: CASSLGDLSSGNTIYF.

This clone appeared a single time. The chain carries TRBV6-2 or TRBV6-3 and TRBJ1-1; D possibly corresponds to TRBD1 (6 bases). The V gene's germline CDR1 is MNHEY and CDR2 SVGEGT. The CDR3 extends over 13 amino acids. V was pared by 4 bases and J by 1 base, with 7 bases between. The CDR3 here is CASSSGQNTEAFF. The CDR3 coding sequence is TGTGCCAGCAGTTCGGGACAGAACACTGAAGCTTTCTTT.

V usage is TRBV5-1 and J usage is TRBJ1-2, with no clear D. Per germline, CDR1 SGHRS and CDR2 YFSETQ. CDR3 size: 12 residues. Trimming pared 5 bases from V and 8 bases from J, leaving 13 bases between. The CDR3 sequence is CASRDSSGGYTF. CDR3 DNA: TGCGCCAGCAGGGATTCCAGCGGGGGCTACACCTTC.

This chain's CDR3 is CASSGGSSYNEQFF. CDR3 nucleotides: TGTGCCAGCTCAGGGGGGAGCTCCTACAATGAGCAGTTCTTC. The chain couples TRBV28 to TRBJ2-1; tentative D call: TRBD1 (7 bases). Trimming shortened V by 8 bases and J by 0 bases, and 11 bases separated the two germline ends. Germline V gives CDR1 MDHEN, CDR2 SYDVKM. The CDR3 is made up of 14 amino acids.

This chain joins TRBV4-2 and TRBJ1-1; D unresolved. The CDR3 covers 15 residues. Trimming cost V 4 bases and J 0 bases, with 12 bases left between them. CDR1 is LGHNA, CDR2 YNFKEQ, per germline. This chain's CDR3 is CASSPTKGLNTEAFF. CDR3 nucleotides: TGTGCCAGCAGCCCGACCAAAGGCCTGAACACTGAAGCTTTCTTT.

The genes are TRBV4-1 and TRBJ1-6; 11 bases match TRBD1. V gave up 4 bases and J gave up 11 bases; unmatched junction bases: 4. The length of the CDR3 is 14 residues. CDR1 is MGHRA, CDR2 YSYEKL, per germline. Here the CDR3 DNA reads TGCGCCAGCAGCCTGGACAGGGGGCTAACACCCCTCCACTTT. This translates into CASSLDRGLTPLHF.

A single count supports this clone. The rearrangement links TRBV18 to TRBJ2-1; D gene unclear. This CDR3 region has 17 residues. V lost 0 bases to trimming and J lost 2 bases, with 14 bases between them. The germline V gene encodes CDR1 KGHSH and CDR2 LQKENI. The CDR3 is CASSPPVAQSPYNEQFF. The CDR3 DNA sequence: TGTGCCAGCTCACCACCGGTCGCGCAGTCCCCCTACAATGAGCAGTTCTTC.

The V and J genes are TRBV6-2 or TRBV6-3 and TRBJ2-5; D is uncertain. This CDR3 has 13 residues. The germline CDR1 and CDR2 sequences are MNHEY and SVGEGT. V lost 6 bases to trimming and J lost 1 base, with 9 bases between them. The DNA for the CDR3 is TGTGCCAGCAGCCCCGGCAGCCAAGAGACCCAGTACTTC. Its translation: CASSPGSQETQYF.

The chain couples TRBV15 to TRBJ2-1; 10 bases are shared with TRBD2. There are 17 residues in the CDR3. Trimming removed 0 bases from V and 4 bases from J; junction bases left unmatched: 6. Germline values: CDR1 LNHNV, CDR2 YYDKDF (reference sequence). CDR3 amino acids: CATSRDLAGALYNEQFF. Here the CDR3 DNA reads TGTGCCACCAGCAGAGATCTAGCGGGAGCCCTGTACAATGAGCAGTTCTTC. Filled out from reference TRBV15 and TRBJ2-1, the complete variable domain reads DAMVIQNPRYQVTQFGKPVTLSCSQTLNHNVMYWYQQKSSQAPKLLFHYYDKDFNNEADTPDNFQSRRPNTSFCFLDIRSPGLGDTAMYLCATSRDLAGALYNEQFFGPGTRLTVL.

V gene TRBV29-1 combines with J gene TRBJ2-7; D gene ambiguous. Germline values: CDR1 SQVTM, CDR2 ANQGSEA. With 7 bases removed from V and 4 bases from J, the gap between germline ends came to 11 bases. This CDR3 has 11 amino acids. Here the CDR3 DNA reads TGCAGCGCATACTGGGCGTACGAGCAGTACTTC. It is translated as CSAYWAYEQYF.

V and J are TRBV7-8 and TRBJ2-6; possible D gene TRBD1, 5 bases. The germline V and J ends were trimmed by 0 bases and 4 bases, with 10 bases remaining between them. Germline CDR1 SGHVS, CDR2 FQNEAQ. The CDR3 covers 16 residues. The CDR3 sequence is CASSLAAGSGANVLTF. The CDR3 DNA reads as TGTGCCAGCAGCTTAGCCGCAGGGTCCGGGGCCAACGTCCTGACTTTC.

V usage is TRBV18 and J usage is TRBJ1-2; D remains unclear. Germline V gene data show CDR1 as KGHSH and CDR2 as LQKENI. The CDR3 runs 14 residues. V was trimmed by 6 bases and J by 3 bases, leaving 14 bases between them. CDR3 sequence (DNA): TGTGCCAGCTCGCCTGGCAGCAGTGACTATGGCTACACCTTC. It translates to CASSPGSSDYGYTF.

V is TRBV5-4 and J is TRBJ2-3; TRBD2 matches at 11 bases. V shed 4 bases, J shed 8 bases, and the junction held 6 bases outside the gene matches. This CDR3 is built from 14 residues. Germline V gene sequence: CDR1 SGHNT, CDR2 YYREEE (reference sequence). CDR3 DNA sequence: TGTGCCAGCAGCACGCTAGCGGGAGGTATTACGCAGTATTTT. Protein sequence: CASSTLAGGITQYF. Filled out from reference TRBV5-4 and TRBJ2-3, the complete variable domain reads ETGVTQSPTHLIKTRGQQVTLRCSSQSGHNTVSWYQQALGQGPQFIFQYYREEENGRGNFPPRFSGLQFPNYSSELNVNALELDDSALYLCASSTLAGGITQYFGPGTRLTVL.

V and J are TRBV6-5 and TRBJ2-7, with D possibly matching TRBD1 (6 bases). The V and J ends lost 8 bases and 1 base respectively, with 9 bases between them. CDR3 size: 12 residues. Germline CDR1 is MNHEY and CDR2 is SVGAGI. CDR3 bases: TGTGCCAGCCGAGACAGGTCCTACGAGCAGTACTTC. Amino acid sequence: CASRDRSYEQYF.

The chain links TRBV28 to TRBJ2-1; no firm D call. The germline V gene encodes CDR1 MDHEN and CDR2 SYDVKM. This CDR3 contains 16 residues. The V and J ends lost 3 bases and 0 bases respectively, with 12 bases between them. The CDR3 loop reads CASSFGVPSSYNEQFF. In DNA, the CDR3 is TGTGCCAGCAGTTTTGGGGTTCCCAGCTCCTACAATGAGCAGTTCTTC. The entire variable domain, with the rest obtained from reference TRBV28 and TRBJ2-1, is as follows: DVKVTQSSRYLVKRTGEKVFLECVQDMDHENMFWYRQDPGLGLRLIYFSYDVKMKEKGDIPEGYSVSREKKERFSLILESASTNQTSMYLCASSFGVPSSYNEQFFGPGTRLTVL.

The chain is built from TRBV10-1 and TRBJ2-3; the match to TRBD2 covers 15 bases. J gave up 2 bases and V 8 bases, and 5 bases lay outside the gene matches. The length of the CDR3 is 16 residues. Germline lookup yields CDR1 WNHNN and CDR2 SYGVQD (reference sequence). CDR3 protein: CASSRTSGGATDTQYF. The DNA of the CDR3 is TGCGCCAGCTCCCGGACTAGCGGGGGGGCCACAGATACGCAGTATTTT.